The present entry profiles one T cell receptor (beta chain) with its context. This entry is derived from a study of technical replicates of blood from several donors. Assay used: immunoSEQ multiplex PCR; TCRdb lists only in-frame clones, some missing. The table includes more than 65,000 clones, approximately 88% detected once. The sequencing sample was made of PBMCs. The source is a human donor in good health. Some clones in this sample may be carry-over from other donors' samples.

CDR3 sequence (DNA): TGTGCCAGCAGTTACGGGCTCACTAGCGTCGAGCAGTACTTC. Its protein product is CASSYGLTSVEQYF. The chain couples TRBV6-5 to TRBJ2-7; 7 bases are a match to TRBD2. The CDR3 sequence is 14 residues long. After removal of 2 bases from V and 6 bases from J, the junction contained 7 bases not matched to a gene. The germline V gene has CDR1 MNHEY and CDR2 SVGAGI.